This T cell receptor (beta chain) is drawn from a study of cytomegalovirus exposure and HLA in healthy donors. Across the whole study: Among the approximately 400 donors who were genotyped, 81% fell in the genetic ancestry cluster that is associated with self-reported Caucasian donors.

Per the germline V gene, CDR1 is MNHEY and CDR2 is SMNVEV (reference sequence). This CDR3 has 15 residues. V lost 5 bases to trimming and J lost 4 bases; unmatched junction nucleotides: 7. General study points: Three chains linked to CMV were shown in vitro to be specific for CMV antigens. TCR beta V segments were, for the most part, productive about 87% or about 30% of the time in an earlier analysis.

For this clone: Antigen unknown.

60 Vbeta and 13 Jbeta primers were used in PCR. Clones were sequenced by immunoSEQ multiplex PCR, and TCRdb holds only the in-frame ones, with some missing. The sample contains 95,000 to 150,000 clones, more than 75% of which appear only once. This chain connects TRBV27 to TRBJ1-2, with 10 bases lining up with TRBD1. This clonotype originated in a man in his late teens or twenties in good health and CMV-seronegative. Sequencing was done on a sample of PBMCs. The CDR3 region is CASSIGTGVFYGYTF. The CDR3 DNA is TGTGCCAGCAGTATAGGGACAGGGGTTTTCTATGGCTACACCTTC.